This is a list of T cell receptor beta chains from one sample in a study of response to subunit inactivated influenza vaccine. TCRdb re-called the RT-PCR reads through MiXCR, storing one row per CDR3 protein. The sample holds 500,000 to 600,000 distinct CDR3 sequences; 13% to 15% are singletons and the top ten take more than 9.5%. This sample comprised PBMCs from blood, obtained roughly 12 days after vaccination. Receptor source: a man in his forties or fifties who received an inactivated influenza vaccine. CDR3s include the opening cysteine and the closing phenylalanine or tryptophan. Fields, in order: V gene, J gene, clone size, D gene, CDR3 length, CDR3 DNA, CDR3 protein. A D gene is named only where the DNA matches it firmly. Part of the rows lack a size; the others show once, few, many or a class for expanded clones.

TRBV5-5	TRBJ1-2	few	NA	17	TGTGCCAGCAGCTTGGAGGGCCGTATTCGTTCTAACTATGGCTACACCTTC	CASSLEGRIRSNYGYTF
TRBV29-1	TRBJ2-1	NA	TRBD2	13	TGCAGCTCAAGCGGGACTTCCTACAATGAGCAGTTCTTC	CSSSGTSYNEQFF
TRBV12-3/TRBV12-4	TRBJ2-4	NA	NA	14	TGTGCCAGCAGTTTAGGGGGGGCTAGCGGCATTCAGTACTTC	CASSLGGASGIQYF
TRBV5-1	TRBJ2-1	NA	NA	15	TGCGCCAGCACCTTGGGCAGTTTAGGGGTCGGGGAGCAGTTCTTC	CASTLGSLGVGEQFF
TRBV20-1	TRBJ1-6	many	NA	15	TGCAGTGCGAGTGTAAGGACAGTGGGGAATTCACCCCTCCACTTT	CSASVRTVGNSPLHF
TRBV28	TRBJ2-4	NA	NA	14	TGTGCCAGCAGTATGACCTCAGTCGAAAACATTCAGTACTTC	CASSMTSVENIQYF
TRBV6-5	TRBJ2-3	few	NA	15	TGTGCCAGCAGTTCTGGCGGGACCCACACAGATACGCAGTATTTT	CASSSGGTHTDTQYF
TRBV14	TRBJ2-1	many	TRBD2	19	TGTGCCAGCAGCCAAGATCCCGCTAGCGGGAGCGCTTCCTACAATGAGCAGTTCTTC	CASSQDPASGSASYNEQFF
TRBV6-2/TRBV6-3	TRBJ1-1	few	NA	12	TGTGCCACCAGGTCTCCGAACACTGAAGCTTTCTTT	CATRSPNTEAFF
TRBV12-3/TRBV12-4	TRBJ1-1	many	NA	13	TGTGCCAGCAGTTTGTTGGGGGGCACTGAAGCTTTCTTT	CASSLLGGTEAFF
TRBV29-1	TRBJ2-5	NA	NA	14	TGCAGCGTCCACCGGGACAACCCCCAAGAGACCCAGTACTTC	CSVHRDNPQETQYF
TRBV12-3/TRBV12-4	TRBJ1-5	NA	NA	13	TGTGCCAGCGCCGCCGGCTTCGATCAGCCCCAGCATTTT	CASAAGFDQPQHF
TRBV24-1	TRBJ2-2	many	TRBD1	16	TGTGCCACCAGTGATTCGGGACAGGGGGCCACCGGGGAGCTGTTTTTT	CATSDSGQGATGELFF
TRBV5-1	TRBJ1-5	NA	NA	15	TGCGCCAGCAGCTTGGTTCCGGGGAACAATCAGCCCCAGCATTTT	CASSLVPGNNQPQHF
TRBV10-3	TRBJ2-3	few	NA	13	TGTGCCATCAGGACGGGACCCGGAGATACGCAGTATTTT	CAIRTGPGDTQYF
TRBV25-1	TRBJ2-7	NA	NA	11	TGTGCCAGCAGTGAGGTCCACGAGCAGTACTTC	CASSEVHEQYF
TRBV20-1	TRBJ1-1	few	TRBD1	12	TGCAGTGCTAGTACAGGGGACACTGAAGCTTTCTTT	CSASTGDTEAFF
TRBV6-1	TRBJ2-1	many	NA	13	TGTGCCAGCAGTGAAGGGGAGGGGACAAAGCAGTTCTTC	CASSEGEGTKQFF
TRBV20-1	TRBJ2-3	NA	NA	13	TGCAGTGCTAGAGATTACAGCACAGATACGCAGTATTTT	CSARDYSTDTQYF
TRBV20-1	TRBJ1-1	NA	NA	14	TGCAGTGCTGCCTGGGGGGCGAGGAACACTGAAGCTTTCTTT	CSAAWGARNTEAFF
TRBV4-3	TRBJ1-3	many	NA	15	TGCGCCAGCAGCCGGTACAGGGAGGCTGGAAACACCATATATTTT	CASSRYREAGNTIYF
TRBV19	TRBJ2-1	few	NA	12	TGTGCCAGCAGCAGGGAGAGACACGAGCAGTTCTTC	CASSRERHEQFF
TRBV29-1	TRBJ2-2	few	NA	14	TGCAGCGTCCTTGGACGGCAGAACACCGGGGAGCTGTTTTTT	CSVLGRQNTGELFF
TRBV28	TRBJ2-1	NA	NA	15	TGTGCCAGCAGTAACCGGGCCTCGACCTACAATGAGCAGTTCTTC	CASSNRASTYNEQFF
TRBV3-1	TRBJ1-4	NA	NA	15	TGTGCCAGCAGCCAAGGATATGCAACTAATGAAAAACTGTTTTTT	CASSQGYATNEKLFF
TRBV27	TRBJ2-7	NA	NA	15	TGTGCCAGCAGTCCCGGGCCTCAATATAAGATCGAGCAGTACTTC	CASSPGPQYKIEQYF
TRBV29-1	TRBJ2-5	NA	TRBD1	17	TGCAGCGTTGAGGGCAGGGGGCAAATTTCGCCTGAAAAGACCCAGTACTTC	CSVEGRGQISPEKTQYF
TRBV15	TRBJ2-7	few	NA	14	TGTGCCACCAGCAGAGATTATAAGGGGACCGAGCAGTACTTC	CATSRDYKGTEQYF
TRBV3-1	TRBJ2-1	NA	NA	16	TGTGCCAGCAGCCAAGGTGCGAGTTCCTGGTACAATGAGCAGTTCTTC	CASSQGASSWYNEQFF